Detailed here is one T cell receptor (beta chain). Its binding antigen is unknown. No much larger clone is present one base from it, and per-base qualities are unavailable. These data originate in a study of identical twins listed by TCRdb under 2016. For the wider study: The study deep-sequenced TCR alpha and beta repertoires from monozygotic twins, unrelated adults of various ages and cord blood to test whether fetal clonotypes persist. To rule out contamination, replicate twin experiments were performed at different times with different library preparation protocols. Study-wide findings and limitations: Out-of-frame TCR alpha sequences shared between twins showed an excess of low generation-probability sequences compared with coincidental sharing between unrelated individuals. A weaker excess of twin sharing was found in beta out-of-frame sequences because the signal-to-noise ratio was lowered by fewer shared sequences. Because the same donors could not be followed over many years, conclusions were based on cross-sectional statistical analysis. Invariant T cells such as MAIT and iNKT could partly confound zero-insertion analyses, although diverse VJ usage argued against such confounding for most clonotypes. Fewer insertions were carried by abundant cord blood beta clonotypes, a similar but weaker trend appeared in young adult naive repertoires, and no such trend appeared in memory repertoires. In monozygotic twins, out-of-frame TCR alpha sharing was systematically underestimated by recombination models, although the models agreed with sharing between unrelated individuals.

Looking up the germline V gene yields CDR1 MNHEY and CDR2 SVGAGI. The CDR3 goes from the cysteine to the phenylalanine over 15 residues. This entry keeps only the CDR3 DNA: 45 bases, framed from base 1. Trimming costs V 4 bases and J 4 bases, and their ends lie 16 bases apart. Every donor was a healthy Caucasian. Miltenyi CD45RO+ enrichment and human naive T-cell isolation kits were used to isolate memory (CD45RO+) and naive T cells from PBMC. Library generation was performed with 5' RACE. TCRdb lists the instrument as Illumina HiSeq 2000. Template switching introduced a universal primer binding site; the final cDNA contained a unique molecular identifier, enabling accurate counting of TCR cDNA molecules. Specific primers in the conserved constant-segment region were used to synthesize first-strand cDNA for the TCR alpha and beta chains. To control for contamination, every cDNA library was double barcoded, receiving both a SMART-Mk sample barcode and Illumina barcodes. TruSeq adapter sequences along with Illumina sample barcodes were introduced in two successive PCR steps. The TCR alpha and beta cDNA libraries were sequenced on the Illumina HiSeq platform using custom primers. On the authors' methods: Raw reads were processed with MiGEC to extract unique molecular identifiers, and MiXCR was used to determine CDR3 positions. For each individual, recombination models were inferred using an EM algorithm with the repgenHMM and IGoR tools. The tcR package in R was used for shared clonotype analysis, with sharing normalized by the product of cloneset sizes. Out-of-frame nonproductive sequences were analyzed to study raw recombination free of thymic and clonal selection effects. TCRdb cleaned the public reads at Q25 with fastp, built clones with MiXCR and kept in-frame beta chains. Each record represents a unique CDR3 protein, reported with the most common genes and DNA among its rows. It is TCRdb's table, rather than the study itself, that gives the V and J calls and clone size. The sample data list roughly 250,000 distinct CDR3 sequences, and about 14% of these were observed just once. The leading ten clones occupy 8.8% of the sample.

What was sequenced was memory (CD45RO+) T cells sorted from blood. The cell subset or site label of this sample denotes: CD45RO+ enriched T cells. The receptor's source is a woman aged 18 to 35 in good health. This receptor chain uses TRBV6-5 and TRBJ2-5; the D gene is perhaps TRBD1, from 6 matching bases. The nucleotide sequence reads TGTGCCAGCAGTTCCCGTGGACAGTCCTCAGAGACCCAGTACTTC. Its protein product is CASSSRGQSSETQYF.